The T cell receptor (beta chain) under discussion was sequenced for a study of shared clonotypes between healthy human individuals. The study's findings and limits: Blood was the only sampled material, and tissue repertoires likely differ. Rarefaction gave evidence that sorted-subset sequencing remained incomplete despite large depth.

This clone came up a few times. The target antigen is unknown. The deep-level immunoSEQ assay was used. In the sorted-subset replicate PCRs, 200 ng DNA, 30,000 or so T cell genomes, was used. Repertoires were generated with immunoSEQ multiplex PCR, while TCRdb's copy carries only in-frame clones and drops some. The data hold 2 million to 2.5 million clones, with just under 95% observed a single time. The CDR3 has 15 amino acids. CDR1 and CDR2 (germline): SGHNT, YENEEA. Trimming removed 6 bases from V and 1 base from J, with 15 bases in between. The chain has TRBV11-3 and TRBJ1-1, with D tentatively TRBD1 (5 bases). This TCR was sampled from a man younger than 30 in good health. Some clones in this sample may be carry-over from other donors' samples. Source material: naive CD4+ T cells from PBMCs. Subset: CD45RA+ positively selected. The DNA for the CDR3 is TGTGCCAGCAGTGATACAGGTGGTCCGAACACTGAAGCTTTCTTT. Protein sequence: CASSDTGGPNTEAFF.